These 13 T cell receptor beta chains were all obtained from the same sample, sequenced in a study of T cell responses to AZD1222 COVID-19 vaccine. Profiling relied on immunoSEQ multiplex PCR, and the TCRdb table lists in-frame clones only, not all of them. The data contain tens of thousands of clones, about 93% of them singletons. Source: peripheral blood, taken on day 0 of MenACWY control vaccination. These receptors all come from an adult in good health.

CDR3 protein: CASSRRDRAQNTEAFF. DNA of the CDR3: TGTGCCAGCAGCCGACGGGACAGGGCCCAGAACACTGAAGCTTTCTTT. This sequence joins TRBV14 and TRBJ1-1; 9 bases line up with TRBD1. J was trimmed by 1 base and V by 4 bases; bases with no gene match: 7. The CDR3 is 16 residues long. Germline V gives CDR1 SGHDN, CDR2 FVKESK.

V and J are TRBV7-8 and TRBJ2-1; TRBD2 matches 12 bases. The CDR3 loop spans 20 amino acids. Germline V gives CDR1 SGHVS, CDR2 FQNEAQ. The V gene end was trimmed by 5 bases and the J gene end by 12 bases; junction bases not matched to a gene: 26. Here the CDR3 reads CASSGRVLRTSGESTMRQFF. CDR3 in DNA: TGTGCCAGCAGCGGTCGGGTATTAAGGACTAGCGGGGAGTCTACAATGAGGCAGTTCTTC. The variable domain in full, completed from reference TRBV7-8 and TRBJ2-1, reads GAGVSQSPRYKVAKRGQDVALRCDPISGHVSLFWYQQALGQGPEFLTYFQNEAQLDKSGLPSDRFFAERPEGSVSTLKIQRTQQEDSAVYLCASSGRVLRTSGESTMRQFFGPGTRLTVL.

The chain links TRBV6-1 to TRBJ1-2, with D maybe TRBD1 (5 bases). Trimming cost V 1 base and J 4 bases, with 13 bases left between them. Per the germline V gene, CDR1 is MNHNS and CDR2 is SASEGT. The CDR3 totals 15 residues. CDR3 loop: CASSEGGVDIYGYTF. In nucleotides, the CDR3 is TGTGCCAGCAGTGAAGGGGGGGTCGATATCTATGGCTACACCTTC.

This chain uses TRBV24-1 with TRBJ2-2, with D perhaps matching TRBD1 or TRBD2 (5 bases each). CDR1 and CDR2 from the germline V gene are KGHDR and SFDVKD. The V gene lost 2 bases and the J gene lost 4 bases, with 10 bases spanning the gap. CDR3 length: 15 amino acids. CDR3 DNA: TGTGCCACCAGTGATTGGGACCAATTCACCGGGGAGCTGTTTTTT. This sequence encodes CATSDWDQFTGELFF.

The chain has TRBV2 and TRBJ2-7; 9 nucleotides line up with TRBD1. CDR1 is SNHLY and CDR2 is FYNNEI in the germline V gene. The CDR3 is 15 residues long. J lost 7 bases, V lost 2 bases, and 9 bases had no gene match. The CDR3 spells CASSERRQGTGEQYF. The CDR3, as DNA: TGTGCCAGCAGTGAAAGGAGACAGGGGACAGGGGAGCAGTACTTC.

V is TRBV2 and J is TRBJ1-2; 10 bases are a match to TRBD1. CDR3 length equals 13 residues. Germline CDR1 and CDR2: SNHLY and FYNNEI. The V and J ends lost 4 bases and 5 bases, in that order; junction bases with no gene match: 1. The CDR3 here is CASSAGQGYGYTF. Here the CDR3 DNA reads TGTGCCAGCAGTGCGGGACAGGGGTATGGCTACACCTTC.

The CDR3, as DNA: TGTGCCAGCAGCTTACAAGGACAGGGTCTGGCTAACTATGGCTACACCTTC. Its protein is CASSLQGQGLANYGYTF. The chain combines TRBV7-2 with TRBJ1-2; 8 bases are a match to TRBD1. The germline CDR1 and CDR2 sequences are SGHTA and FQGNSA. Unmatched junction bases numbered 8, after V lost 2 bases and J lost 0 bases. The CDR3 is 17 amino acids.

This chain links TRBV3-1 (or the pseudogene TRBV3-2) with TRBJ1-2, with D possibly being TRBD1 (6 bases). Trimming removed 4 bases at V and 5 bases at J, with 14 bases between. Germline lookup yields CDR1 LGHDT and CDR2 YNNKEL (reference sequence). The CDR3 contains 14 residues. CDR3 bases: TGTGCCAGCAGCCGGAAAGGGACACCGTATGGCTACACCTTC. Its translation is CASSRKGTPYGYTF.

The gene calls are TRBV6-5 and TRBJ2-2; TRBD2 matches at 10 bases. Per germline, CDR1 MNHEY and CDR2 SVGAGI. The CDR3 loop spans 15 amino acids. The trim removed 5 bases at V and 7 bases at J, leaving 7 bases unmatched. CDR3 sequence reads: CASSPGTSVHGELFF. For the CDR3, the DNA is TGTGCCAGCAGTCCCGGGACTAGCGTGCACGGGGAGCTGTTTTTT.

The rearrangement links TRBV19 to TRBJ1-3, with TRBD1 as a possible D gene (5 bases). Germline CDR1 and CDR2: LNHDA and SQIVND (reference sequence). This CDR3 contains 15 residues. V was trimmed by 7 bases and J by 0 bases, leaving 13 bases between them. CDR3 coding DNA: TGTGCCAGTAAAAGGGGATCTGACTCTGGAAACACCATATATTTT. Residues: CASKRGSDSGNTIYF.

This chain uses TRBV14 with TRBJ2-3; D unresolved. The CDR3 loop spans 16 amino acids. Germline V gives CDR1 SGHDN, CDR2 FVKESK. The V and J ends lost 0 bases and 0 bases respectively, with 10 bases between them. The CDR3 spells CASSQDNTASTDTQYF. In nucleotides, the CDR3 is TGTGCCAGCAGCCAAGATAACACGGCTAGCACAGATACGCAGTATTTT.

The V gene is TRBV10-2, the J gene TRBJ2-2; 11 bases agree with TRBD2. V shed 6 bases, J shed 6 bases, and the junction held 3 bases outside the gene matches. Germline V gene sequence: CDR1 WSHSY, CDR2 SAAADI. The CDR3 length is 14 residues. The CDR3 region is CASSPGLAAGELFF. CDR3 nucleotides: TGCGCCAGCAGCCCGGGACTAGCGGCCGGGGAGCTGTTTTTT.

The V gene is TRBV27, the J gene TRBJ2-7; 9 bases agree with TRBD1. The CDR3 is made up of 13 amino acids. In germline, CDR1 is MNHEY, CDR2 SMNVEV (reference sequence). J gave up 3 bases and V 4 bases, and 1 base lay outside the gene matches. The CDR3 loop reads CASSWGQGYEQYF. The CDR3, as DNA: TGTGCCAGCAGTTGGGGACAGGGCTACGAGCAGTACTTC.